A single sample gave rise to the 26 T cell receptor beta chains below, sequenced in a study of early T cells in non-severe SARS-CoV-2 infection. TCRdb processed the 5' RACE reads anew with MiXCR; each CDR3 protein has one entry. The table has roughly 64,000 distinct CDR3 sequences, roughly 13% seen once. The sequenced sample was whole blood. These receptors were taken from an adult who was a healthcare worker with PCR-confirmed SARS-CoV-2 infection or an uninfected control (not recorded which).

The V and J genes are TRBV19 and TRBJ1-5, with D maybe TRBD1 (6 bases). V dropped 3 bases and J dropped 7 bases, with 16 bases sitting between them. Per the germline V gene, CDR1 is LNHDA and CDR2 is SQIVND (reference sequence). The CDR3 runs to 15 residues. The CDR3 region is CASSIEQGRGQPQHF. Written as DNA, the CDR3 is TGTGCCAGTAGTATTGAGCAGGGGCGCGGGCAGCCCCAGCATTTT.

The V call is TRBV5-1, the J call TRBJ2-5; D is ambiguous. The CDR3 runs 13 residues. Germline lookup yields CDR1 SGHRS and CDR2 YFSETQ. Trimming pared 3 bases from V and 4 bases from J, leaving 10 bases between. CDR3 nucleotides: TGCGCCAGCAGCTCCCGGTTGAGAGAGACCCAGTACTTC. Translating it yields CASSSRLRETQYF.

This clonotype turned up a few times. CDR3 sequence reads: CASSPWQGTNIQYF. The CDR3 nucleotides are TGTGCCAGCAGTCCCTGGCAGGGGACCAACATTCAGTACTTC. The chain recombines TRBV12-3 or TRBV12-4 with TRBJ2-4, with a tentative D call TRBD1 (6 bases). V shed 5 bases and J shed 7 bases, with 15 bases lying between them. The CDR3 covers 14 residues.

The V call is TRBV7-2, the J call TRBJ2-3; tentative D call: TRBD2 (6 bases). The CDR3 is made up of 15 amino acids. Germline CDR1 and CDR2: SGHTA and FQGNSA. The V gene lost 1 base and the J gene lost 0 bases, with 8 bases spanning the gap. This chain's CDR3 is CASSLVGTSTDTQYF. The CDR3 DNA sequence: TGTGCCAGCAGCTTAGTTGGGACTAGCACAGATACGCAGTATTTT. Full variable domain (outside the CDR3, taken from reference TRBV7-2 and TRBJ2-3): GAGVSQSPSNKVTEKGKDVELRCDPISGHTALYWYRQSLGQGLEFLIYFQGNSAPDKSGLPSDRFSAERTGGSVSTLTIQRTQQEDSAVYLCASSLVGTSTDTQYFGPGTRLTVL.

This clonotype has at least ten counts. The chain has TRBV5-4 and TRBJ2-3; perhaps TRBD2 as D (5 bases). Germline V gene sequence: CDR1 SGHNT, CDR2 YYREEE (reference sequence). Deletions cut 4 bases from V and 4 bases from J, with 10 bases between. CDR3 size: 13 residues. CDR3 in DNA: TGTGCCAGCAGCAGGGTCGGGGCAGATACGCAGTATTTT. The encoded protein is CASSRVGADTQYF.

The CDR3 bases are TGCAGTGCCGCAGTAACAGGACAGCCTGAGCAGTTCTTC. Residues: CSAAVTGQPEQFF. This chain uses TRBV20-1 with TRBJ2-1; D is perhaps TRBD1 (6 bases). The CDR3 length is 13 residues. Per the germline V gene, CDR1 is DFQATT and CDR2 is SNEGSKA (reference sequence). The ends were cut back, 6 bases at V and 9 bases at J, with 18 bases in the middle.

This clonotype came up many times. This rearrangement joins TRBV7-9 to TRBJ1-1; tentatively, D is TRBD1 (5 bases). In germline, CDR1 is SEHNR, CDR2 FQNEAQ (reference sequence). The germline V and J ends were trimmed by 4 bases and 6 bases, with 15 bases remaining between them. The CDR3 is 14 amino acids. DNA for the CDR3: TGTGCCAGCAGCTGGGAGGGCAGGGACGCTGAAGCTTTCTTT. Encoded protein: CASSWEGRDAEAFF.

This chain links TRBV18 with TRBJ1-1; D unclear. V was trimmed by 10 bases and J by 6 bases, leaving 18 bases between them. CDR1 is KGHSH, CDR2 LQKENI, per germline. The CDR3 has 13 residues. The CDR3 sequence is CATSIQEHSEAFF. CDR3 coding DNA: TGTGCCACTTCAATTCAGGAACACTCTGAAGCTTTCTTT. The complete variable domain, with remaining parts taken from reference TRBV18 and TRBJ1-1, reads NAGVMQNPRHLVRRRGQEARLRCSPMKGHSHVYWYRQLPEEGLKFMVYLQKENIIDESGMPKERFSAEFPKEGPSILRIQQVVRGDSAAYFCATSIQEHSEAFFGQGTRLTVV.

In its sample, this clonotype was seen a few times. The rearrangement uses TRBV9 and TRBJ2-3; 9 positions match TRBD2. The CDR3 consists of 14 residues. The germline gives CDR1 SGDLS, CDR2 YYNGEE. V dropped 5 bases and J dropped 4; count of bases not matched to a gene: 5. CDR3 loop: CASSAGGLPDTQYF. In DNA, the CDR3 is TGTGCCAGCAGTGCGGGGGGGCTTCCAGATACGCAGTATTTT.

V is TRBV7-7 and J is TRBJ1-4; TRBD1 might be the D (5 bases). Germline V CDR1 and CDR2: SSHAT, FNYEAQ (reference sequence). V shed 4 bases and J shed 8 bases, with 11 bases lying between them. The CDR3 is made up of 13 amino acids. The CDR3 DNA sequence: TGTGCCAGCAGCTCCAGGGAGACCGAAAAACTGTTTTTT. It is translated as CASSSRETEKLFF.

J is TRBJ1-4 and V is TRBV29-1, with no clear D. V lost 6 bases and J lost 0, with 11 bases in between. This CDR3 is 14 amino acids long. The germline gives CDR1 SQVTM, CDR2 ANQGSEA. CDR3 sequence (DNA): TGCAGCGTGTCGTGGTTTGCAACTAATGAAAAACTGTTTTTT. As protein: CSVSWFATNEKLFF.

This clonotype was found a few times. The chain recombines TRBV11-2 with TRBJ2-7, with D uncertain. Germline assignment: CDR1 SGHAT and CDR2 FQNNGV. This CDR3 region has 14 residues. V shed 1 base and J shed 0 bases, with 7 bases lying between them. CDR3 region: CASSLVGISYEQYF. CDR3 nucleotide sequence: TGTGCCAGCAGCTTAGTAGGGATCTCCTACGAGCAGTACTTC.

This sequence joins TRBV4-1 and TRBJ2-5; a weak D match, TRBD2 (5 bases). Per the germline V gene, CDR1 is MGHRA and CDR2 is YSYEKL. V lost 0 bases to trimming and J lost 5 bases, with 10 bases between them. This CDR3 has 14 amino acids. The CDR3 coding sequence is TGCGCCAGCAGCCAAGATTCTAGCCGCGAGACCCAGTACTTC. It codes for CASSQDSSRETQYF.

The chain employs TRBV19 and TRBJ1-1; D uncertain. CDR3 size: 14 residues. Trimming pared 3 bases from V and 5 bases from J, leaving 13 bases between. Germline CDR1 LNHDA, CDR2 SQIVND (reference sequence). CDR3 sequence (DNA): TGTGCCAGTAGTATCGCGGGTTTGGGGACTGAAGCTTTCTTT. It codes for CASSIAGLGTEAFF.

This clonotype is termed medium-sized. The chain links TRBV3-1 to TRBJ2-3, with TRBD2 identical over 14 bases. This CDR3 comprises 19 residues. Trimming removed 1 base from V and 3 bases from J; junction bases left unmatched: 9. Germline V lookup: CDR1 LGHDT, CDR2 YNNKEL (reference sequence). CDR3 loop: CASSQGRSWTSGGTDTQYF. The CDR3 nucleotides read TGTGCCAGCAGCCAAGGAAGGTCCTGGACTAGCGGGGGGACAGATACGCAGTATTTT.

J is TRBJ1-1 and V is TRBV7-3; a possible D gene is TRBD1 (5 bases). This CDR3 comprises 13 residues. Germline V gene data show CDR1 as SGHTA and CDR2 as FQGTGA. V lost 5 bases to trimming and J lost 7 bases, with 14 bases between them. The CDR3 is CASSPPGGNEAFF. The CDR3 DNA is TGTGCCAGCAGCCCCCCCGGGGGAAATGAAGCTTTCTTT.

Only a few counts were recorded for this clonotype. The V gene is TRBV5-1, the J gene TRBJ2-7, with TRBD1 matching 10 bases. Germline V gene sequence: CDR1 SGHRS, CDR2 YFSETQ. The J segment lost 12 bases and the V segment lost 4 bases, leaving 7 bases of the junction unmatched. CDR3 size: 12 residues. The CDR3 here is CASSVDRGRLYF. DNA for the CDR3: TGCGCCAGCAGCGTCGACAGGGGGCGGCTGTACTTC.

This clonotype was seen repeatedly, ten times or more. This chain uses TRBV12-3 or TRBV12-4 with TRBJ1-3, with no clear D. The ends were cut back, 6 bases at V and 4 bases at J, with 13 bases in the middle. The CDR3 loop spans 14 amino acids. CDR3 sequence (DNA): TGTGCCAGCAGCCCGAGCGGACGGGGAAACACCATATATTTT. This gives the protein CASSPSGRGNTIYF.

This clonotype was found a few times. The CDR3 loop reads CASSINEGVEQFF. The DNA of the CDR3 is TGTGCCAGCAGCATAAACGAGGGGGTTGAGCAGTTCTTC. This chain links TRBV11-2 with TRBJ2-1; maybe TRBD1 (6 bases). Per germline, CDR1 SGHAT and CDR2 FQNNGV. This CDR3 has 13 amino acids. The germline V and J ends were trimmed by 5 bases and 9 bases, with 14 bases remaining between them.

This clonotype was counted a few times. The chain couples TRBV15 to TRBJ2-3; 12 bases align to TRBD2. J was trimmed by 2 bases and V by 4 bases; bases with no gene match: 10. The CDR3 length is 18 residues. Per the germline V gene, CDR1 is LNHNV and CDR2 is YYDKDF (reference sequence). CDR3 sequence: CATSTPLRTSGDTDTQYF. In nucleotides, the CDR3 is TGTGCCACCAGCACTCCTCTCAGGACTAGCGGGGACACAGATACGCAGTATTTT.

The chain recombines TRBV7-9 with TRBJ2-1, with TRBD1 as a possible D gene (6 bases). The ends were cut back, 5 bases at V and 8 bases at J, with 10 bases in the middle. Germline values: CDR1 SEHNR, CDR2 FQNEAQ (reference sequence). The CDR3 consists of 12 residues. The CDR3 region has the DNA TGTGCCAGCAGCCCACAGGGTCATGAGCAGTTCTTC. This encodes CASSPQGHEQFF.

This clonotype was counted ten times or more. The chain has TRBV15 and TRBJ2-7, with D perhaps TRBD1 or TRBD2 (6 bases each). This CDR3 has 14 amino acids. Germline CDR1 LNHNV, CDR2 YYDKDF (reference sequence). Between the trimmed V and J ends, which lost 6 bases and 0 bases, there was a span of 12 bases. The CDR3 reads CATREGGSSYEQYF. In DNA form, the CDR3 reads TGTGCCACCAGAGAGGGGGGTTCCTCCTACGAGCAGTACTTC.

This chain links TRBV7-9 with TRBJ1-1; 8 nucleotides match TRBD1. The CDR3 spans 15 residues. Per the germline V gene, CDR1 is SEHNR and CDR2 is FQNEAQ (reference sequence). Germline trimming cut 4 bases from V and 4 bases from J; bases unmatched to any gene: 8. The CDR3 bases are TGTGCCAGCAGCTCAAGCCTCACAGGGGGCACTGAAGCTTTCTTT. This sequence encodes CASSSSLTGGTEAFF. Combining the CDR3 with reference TRBV7-9 and TRBJ1-1 gives the whole variable domain DTGVSQNPRHKITKRGQNVTFRCDPISEHNRLYWYRQTLGQGPEFLTYFQNEAQLEKSRLLSDRFSAERPKGSFSTLEIQRTEQGDSAMYLCASSSSLTGGTEAFFGQGTRLTVV.

This clonotype was counted only a few times. The chain employs TRBV7-9 and TRBJ1-1, with D unclear. This CDR3 contains 11 residues. Germline-derived CDR1 and CDR2 are SEHNR and FQNEAQ (reference sequence). V was cut by 8 bases and J by 5 bases, with 9 bases left in between. The CDR3 DNA reads TGTGCCAGCTATGTGAGGACTGAAGCTTTCTTT. Encoded protein: CASYVRTEAFF.

This clonotype has a handful of counts. V and J are TRBV12-3 or TRBV12-4 and TRBJ2-4, with D perhaps matching TRBD1 (6 bases). V lost 5 bases and J lost 7, with 15 bases in between. The CDR3 runs to 14 residues. The CDR3 sequence: CASSRTDSRNIQYF. The CDR3 DNA reads TGTGCCAGCAGTAGGACGGACAGTCGGAACATTCAGTACTTC.

The gene calls are TRBV12-3 or TRBV12-4 and TRBJ1-6; a possible D gene is TRBD1 (5 bases). The V gene lost 8 bases and the J gene lost 7 bases, with 12 bases spanning the gap. This CDR3 is built from 13 residues. The DNA for the CDR3 is TGTGCCAGCGGGGGGTGGAGAAATTCACCCCTCCACTTT. Protein: CASGGWRNSPLHF.